The present entry profiles one T cell receptor (beta chain) with its context. In the authors' methods: How many nucleated cells were present was estimated from reference gene primer amplification. TCRdb's table, derived via immunoSEQ multiplex PCR, lists solely in-frame clones and lacks some. That table supplies the V and J calls and clone size; D and trimming were determined from the DNA. The sample consists of about 83,000 clones, roughly 87% of them appearing once. The sample is drawn from a study of blood T cell repertoires in COVID-19. Turning to the study itself: Both acute and convalescent COVID-19 samples were obtained from the United States, Italy and Spain. PBMCs, B-cell-depleted T cells, or T cells provided the cDNA or gDNA that made up the material.

V was pared by 6 bases and J by 4 bases, with 16 bases between. Germline CDR1 reads MNHEY; CDR2 reads SVGAGI. This CDR3 has 14 residues. The specimen was peripheral blood. The sequence was obtained from a woman aged 45 to 65 with active or convalescent COVID-19. This sequence joins TRBV6-5 and TRBJ2-7, with D perhaps TRBD2 (6 bases). The CDR3 nucleotides read TGTGCCAGCAGGAGGGACTCGCAGAGGTACGAGCAGTACTTC. Translating it yields CASRRDSQRYEQYF.